A selection of T cell receptor beta chains follows, all from one sample in a study of lymphopenia after photon versus proton radiotherapy. Assay used: immunoSEQ multiplex PCR; TCRdb lists only in-frame clones, some missing. The profile shows 68,000 or so clones, roughly 91% of them singletons. Material: peripheral blood, obtained from a patient treated with photon-based radiotherapy. Receptor source: a woman in her seventies with pancreatic cancer. Each CDR3 is given with its conserved first and last residue. The D gene is left open where the match is weak. Only part of the rows carry a size: once, few, many, or a class if the clone is expanded.

cdr3_length: 15; v_call: TRBV7-2; j_call: TRBJ2-7; clone_size: .; d_call: .; cdr3_nt: TGTGCCAGCAGCTTAGACGGGGGCGGCTTCTACGAGCAGTACTTC; cdr3_aa: CASSLDGGGFYEQYF
cdr3_length: 18; v_call: TRBV4-2; j_call: TRBJ1-5; clone_size: .; d_call: .; cdr3_nt: TGTGCCAGCAGCGGGTCGGGCAGGGGCCTGGATAGCAATCAGCCCCAGCATTTT; cdr3_aa: CASSGSGRGLDSNQPQHF
cdr3_length: 15; v_call: TRBV4-3; j_call: TRBJ2-1; clone_size: .; d_call: TRBD1; cdr3_nt: TGCGCCAGCAGCCAGGGGACAGGGAGGTTAAATGAGCAGTTCTTC; cdr3_aa: CASSQGTGRLNEQFF
cdr3_length: 15; v_call: TRBV5-1; j_call: TRBJ2-3; clone_size: .; d_call: .; cdr3_nt: TGCGCCAGCAGCTTGGATGGGCGGAGCACAGATACGCAGTATTTT; cdr3_aa: CASSLDGRSTDTQYF
cdr3_length: 13; v_call: TRBV27; j_call: TRBJ2-6; clone_size: .; d_call: .; cdr3_nt: TGTGCCAGCAGTTTATCGGGGGCCAACGTCCTGACTTTC; cdr3_aa: CASSLSGANVLTF
cdr3_length: 14; v_call: TRBV2; j_call: TRBJ1-5; clone_size: .; d_call: .; cdr3_nt: TGTGCCAGCAGATCCGGGCATAGCAATCAGCCCCAGCATTTT; cdr3_aa: CASRSGHSNQPQHF
cdr3_length: 11; v_call: TRBV6-5; j_call: TRBJ1-1; clone_size: .; d_call: .; cdr3_nt: TGTGCCAGCAGTTCAAACACTGAAGCTTTCTTT; cdr3_aa: CASSSNTEAFF
cdr3_length: 14; v_call: TRBV25-1; j_call: TRBJ1-2; clone_size: .; d_call: TRBD1; cdr3_nt: TGTGCCAGCAGTACCGGGACAGGGTCGAGTGGCTACACCTTC; cdr3_aa: CASSTGTGSSGYTF
cdr3_length: 13; v_call: TRBV6-1; j_call: TRBJ2-7; clone_size: .; d_call: .; cdr3_nt: TGTGCCAGCAGTGATGGCAGGGGATTCGAGCAGTACTTC; cdr3_aa: CASSDGRGFEQYF
cdr3_length: 13; v_call: TRBV29-1; j_call: TRBJ2-5; clone_size: .; d_call: .; cdr3_nt: TGCAGCGTTGGGGGGCGGACGCAAGAGACCCAGTACTTC; cdr3_aa: CSVGGRTQETQYF
cdr3_length: 12; v_call: TRBV28; j_call: TRBJ1-2; clone_size: .; d_call: .; cdr3_nt: TGTGCCAGCAGTGCCAGCTACTATGGCTACACCTTC; cdr3_aa: CASSASYYGYTF
cdr3_length: 12; v_call: TRBV19; j_call: TRBJ1-4; clone_size: .; d_call: TRBD1; cdr3_nt: TGTGCCAGTAGCTTAGGGACAGCAAAACTGTTTTTT; cdr3_aa: CASSLGTAKLFF
cdr3_length: 16; v_call: TRBV6-7; j_call: TRBJ2-1; clone_size: once; d_call: .; cdr3_nt: TGTGCCAGCATCAACCCGGGTGTAGCGGCCTACAATGAGCAGTTCTTC; cdr3_aa: CASINPGVAAYNEQFF
cdr3_length: 15; v_call: TRBV19; j_call: TRBJ2-7; clone_size: .; d_call: TRBD1; cdr3_nt: TGTGCCAGTAGTAACCGCCCAGGGGGCGAAGACGAGCAGTACTTC; cdr3_aa: CASSNRPGGEDEQYF
cdr3_length: 15; v_call: TRBV6-4; j_call: TRBJ2-3; clone_size: .; d_call: TRBD2; cdr3_nt: TGTGCCAGCAGTGATCCGGGGAGCGGGGCAGATACGCAGTATTTT; cdr3_aa: CASSDPGSGADTQYF
cdr3_length: 20; v_call: TRBV23-1; j_call: TRBJ1-5; clone_size: .; d_call: .; cdr3_nt: TGCGCCAGCAGTCAATCCCGGACTGACCCGATCACTGGGGGCAATCAGCCCCAGCATTTT; cdr3_aa: CASSQSRTDPITGGNQPQHF
cdr3_length: 14; v_call: TRBV14; j_call: TRBJ1-1; clone_size: .; d_call: .; cdr3_nt: TGTGCCAGCAGCCAAGATTATGGAAACACTGAAGCTTTCTTT; cdr3_aa: CASSQDYGNTEAFF